What follows are 2 T cell receptor beta chains derived from one specimen sequenced in a study of cytomegalovirus exposure and HLA in healthy donors. The PCR ran on 60 Vbeta and 13 Jbeta primers. Assay used: immunoSEQ multiplex PCR; TCRdb lists only in-frame clones, some missing. The repertoire holds under 250,000 clones, about 75% seen once, with around 1.9% in the top ten. The specimen sequenced was PBMCs. These receptor sequences come from a male donor in good health and CMV-seronegative.

A few counts support this clone. This chain joins TRBV19 and TRBJ2-5; D possibly corresponds to TRBD2 (6 bases). The CDR3 covers 16 residues. Germline assignment: CDR1 LNHDA and CDR2 SQIVND (reference sequence). Trimming cost V 5 bases and J 3 bases, with 19 bases left between them. The CDR3 loop is CASSDLPVGGKETQYF. CDR3 in DNA: TGTGCCAGTAGTGACTTACCTGTGGGGGGAAAAGAGACCCAGTACTTC. Together with reference TRBV19 and TRBJ2-5, the CDR3 gives the full variable domain: DGGITQSPKYLFRKEGQNVTLSCEQNLNHDAMYWYRQDPGQGLRLIYYSQIVNDFQKGDIAEGYSVSREKKESFPLTVTSAQKNPTAFYLCASSDLPVGGKETQYFGPGTRLLVL.

The chain employs TRBV4-3 and TRBJ1-2, with TRBD1 as a possible D gene (5 bases). Trimming took 0 bases from V and 6 from J, leaving 11 bases between them. Germline lookup yields CDR1 LGHNA and CDR2 YSLEER. The CDR3 extends over 14 amino acids. CDR3 in amino acids: CASSQEGRGHGYTF. The CDR3 nucleotides read TGCGCCAGCAGCCAAGAGGGAAGGGGCCATGGCTACACCTTC.